The 27 T cell receptor beta chains below come from one sample, sequenced in a study of shared clonotypes between healthy human individuals. The table came from immunoSEQ multiplex PCR; TCRdb's copy has only in-frame clones and leaves some out. This table holds some 2,400,000 clones, 95% found once. Input material: naive CD4+ T cells sorted from blood. The subset here: CD45RA+ positively selected. The receptor source for this set is a man in his late teens or twenties in good health.

V and J are TRBV5-1 and TRBJ1-5; 10 positions agree with TRBD1. Germline V lookup: CDR1 SGHRS, CDR2 YFSETQ. CDR3 length: 16 residues. Trimming took 2 bases from V and 5 from J; bases not matched to a gene: 7. The CDR3 loop is CASSFIATGGHQPQHF. The CDR3 nucleotides are TGCGCCAGCAGCTTCATTGCGACAGGGGGCCATCAGCCCCAGCATTTT.

There are a few counts of this clone. Other DNA sequences in this specimen translate into the identical CDR3. The V and J genes are TRBV6-5 and TRBJ2-6; D not resolved. CDR1 MNHEY and CDR2 SVGAGI come from the germline V gene. The V and J ends lost 6 bases and 0 bases respectively, with 6 bases between them. This CDR3 is built from 14 residues. The DNA of the CDR3 is TGTGCCAGCAGCCGGAGCTCTGGGGCCAACGTCCTGACTTTC. It codes for CASSRSSGANVLTF.

This chain uses TRBV30 with TRBJ1-6; D gene uncertain. Between the trimmed V and J ends, which lost 0 bases and 7 bases, there was a span of 13 bases. The CDR3 runs to 15 residues. Germline values: CDR1 GTSNPN, CDR2 SVGIG (reference sequence). In nucleotides, the CDR3 is TGTGCCTGGAGTGTCGATAGGCCGGTGAATTCACCCCTCCACTTT. Translating gives CAWSVDRPVNSPLHF.

The chain recombines TRBV19 with TRBJ1-5, with TRBD1 as a possible D gene (6 bases). V was cut by 4 bases and J by 2 bases, with 12 bases left in between. From germline, CDR1 is LNHDA and CDR2 SQIVND (reference sequence). The CDR3 runs to 15 residues. In nucleotides, the CDR3 is TGTGCCAGTAGTAGGGAAACAGGGCGCAATCAGCCCCAGCATTTT. This gives the protein CASSRETGRNQPQHF. Together with reference TRBV19 and TRBJ1-5, the CDR3 gives the full variable domain: DGGITQSPKYLFRKEGQNVTLSCEQNLNHDAMYWYRQDPGQGLRLIYYSQIVNDFQKGDIAEGYSVSREKKESFPLTVTSAQKNPTAFYLCASSRETGRNQPQHFGDGTRLSIL.

This clone came up once. V and J are TRBV4-1 and TRBJ2-7; D uncertain. The CDR3 sequence is 16 residues long. With 0 bases removed from V and 2 bases from J, the gap between germline ends came to 14 bases. CDR1 is MGHRA, CDR2 YSYEKL, per germline. The CDR3 protein is CASSQETPSTPYEQYF. Here the CDR3 DNA reads TGCGCCAGCAGCCAAGAAACACCCAGCACGCCCTACGAGCAGTACTTC.

Regarding this clone: Distinct nucleotide sequences in the sample also encode this CDR3. The chain employs TRBV6-5 and TRBJ1-4, with a weak D call TRBD1 (6 bases). The germline V gene encodes CDR1 MNHEY and CDR2 SVGAGI. There are 15 residues in the CDR3. V was cut by 0 bases and J by 8 bases, with 13 bases left in between. CDR3 nucleotide sequence: TGTGCCAGCAGTTACTCCCGGGGGCGAGGAGAAAAACTGTTTTTT. This gives the protein CASSYSRGRGEKLFF.

The chain combines TRBV7-2 with TRBJ2-7; D is undetermined. Germline loops: CDR1 SGHTA, CDR2 FQGNSA. The germline V and J ends were trimmed by 10 bases and 3 bases, with 13 bases remaining between them. The CDR3 totals 12 residues. The CDR3, as DNA: TGTGCCATCTCCCTCATCGGCTACGAGCAGTACTTC. It codes for CAISLIGYEQYF.

CDR3 in amino acids: CASEDTLGNEQFF. CDR3 nucleotides: TGTGCCAGCGAGGACACACTCGGCAATGAGCAGTTCTTC. This chain connects TRBV18 to TRBJ2-1, with a weak D call TRBD1 (5 bases). The CDR3 runs 13 residues. Germline V gene lookup returns CDR1 KGHSH and CDR2 LQKENI. The V and J ends lost 8 bases and 6 bases respectively, with 14 bases between them.

The chain recombines TRBV6-5 with TRBJ2-2, with 9 positions matching TRBD2. The CDR3 runs to 15 residues. Trimming took 4 bases from V and 5 from J; bases not matched to a gene: 5. Germline loops: CDR1 MNHEY, CDR2 SVGAGI. CDR3 DNA sequence: TGTGCCAGCAGTTCAATAGCGGGAGAAACCGGGGAGCTGTTTTTT. It encodes CASSSIAGETGELFF.

V is TRBV25-1 and J is TRBJ2-5; the D is unclear. V dropped 7 bases and J dropped 4 bases, with 7 bases sitting between them. Germline lookup yields CDR1 MGHDK and CDR2 SYGVNS. There are 11 residues in the CDR3. This CDR3 is CASTTGETQYF. The CDR3 DNA reads TGTGCCAGCACCACTGGAGAGACCCAGTACTTC. The complete variable domain, with remaining parts taken from reference TRBV25-1 and TRBJ2-5, reads EADIYQTPRYLVIGTGKKITLECSQTMGHDKMYWYQQDPGMELHLIHYSYGVNSTEKGDLSSESTVSRIRTEHFPLTLESARPSHTSQYLCASTTGETQYFGPGTRLLVL.

The rearrangement joins TRBV5-1 to TRBJ2-5; TRBD2 agrees at 8 bases. The CDR3 runs 17 residues. V trimming: 4 bases; J trimming: 5 bases; junction bases outside the gene matches: 16. CDR1 and CDR2 (germline): SGHRS, YFSETQ. CDR3 sequence reads: CASSQGRGGGLWETQYF. CDR3 DNA sequence: TGCGCCAGCAGCCAAGGTCGTGGCGGGGGGTTATGGGAGACCCAGTACTTC.

The chain has TRBV18 and TRBJ2-6; the D is unclear. The CDR3 sequence is 15 residues long. The V end lost 1 base, the J end lost 2 bases, and 6 bases lay between the germline ends. Germline loops: CDR1 KGHSH, CDR2 LQKENI. This CDR3 is CASSPLFPGANVLTF. CDR3 coding DNA: TGTGCCAGCTCACCACTGTTTCCTGGGGCCAACGTCCTGACTTTC.

The chain recombines TRBV19 with TRBJ1-2; 7 nucleotides agree with TRBD1. This CDR3 region has 17 residues. Per germline, CDR1 LNHDA and CDR2 SQIVND (reference sequence). The V and J ends lost 3 bases and 4 bases, in that order; junction bases with no gene match: 14. DNA for the CDR3: TGTGCCAGTAGTATTCTGCTCGGGGAGGGGGCTTGCTATGGCTACACCTTC. It yields the protein CASSILLGEGACYGYTF.

The CDR3 bases are TGTGCCAGCGGAAAACCAGGGTTCAATCAGCCCCAGCATTTT. Translation: CASGKPGFNQPQHF. The rearrangement joins TRBV28 to TRBJ1-5; TRBD1 is a possible D gene (5 bases). The germline V gene has CDR1 MDHEN and CDR2 SYDVKM. There are 14 residues in the CDR3. V lost 8 bases, J lost 3 bases, and 14 bases lay in between.

The sample holds one count of this clone. The gene calls are TRBV4-1 and TRBJ1-3; TRBD1 matches 7 bases. V shed 1 base and J 7 bases; nucleotides not matched to a gene: 7. Looked up from germline, CDR1 is MGHRA and CDR2 is YSYEKL. CDR3 length: 15 amino acids. DNA of the CDR3: TGCGCCAGCAGCCAAGCCACAGGGGTTTGGAACACCATATATTTT. Protein product: CASSQATGVWNTIYF.

This sequence joins TRBV4-3 and TRBJ1-2; unclear D gene. V was clipped by 0 bases and J by 4 bases, with 12 bases between them. Per germline, CDR1 LGHNA and CDR2 YSLEER. The CDR3 sequence is 15 residues long. DNA for the CDR3: TGCGCCAGCAGCCAAGATCAACGCCAGCCCTATGGCTACACCTTC. Encoded protein: CASSQDQRQPYGYTF.

The CDR3 protein is CASSLSRGGGETQYF. The DNA of the CDR3 is TGTGCCAGCAGTTTATCTCGGGGGGGCGGGGAGACCCAGTACTTC. V usage is TRBV27 and J usage is TRBJ2-5; 8 bases match TRBD2. V shed 0 bases, J shed 5 bases, and the junction held 5 bases outside the gene matches. Germline V gene sequence: CDR1 MNHEY, CDR2 SMNVEV (reference sequence). CDR3 length: 15 residues.

V usage is TRBV6-6 and J usage is TRBJ1-3, with a weak D call TRBD1 (5 bases). The germline gives CDR1 MNHNY, CDR2 SVGAGI (reference sequence). V lost 0 bases and J lost 2, with 11 bases in between. There are 16 residues in the CDR3. CDR3 sequence reads: CASSYSPGGAGNTIYF. CDR3 bases: TGTGCCAGCAGTTACTCGCCCGGGGGGGCTGGAAACACCATATATTTT.

The genes are TRBV30 and TRBJ2-2; D assignment may be TRBD1 or TRBD2 (5 bases each). Germline lookup yields CDR1 GTSNPN and CDR2 SVGIG (reference sequence). The CDR3 runs to 14 residues. Trimming took off 2 bases at V and 6 bases at J, with 13 bases between the two ends. CDR3 bases: TGTGCCTGGAGTAGAGGGGATCCGGCCGGGGAGCTGTTTTTT. Amino acid sequence: CAWSRGDPAGELFF.

This clone was picked up one time. J is TRBJ2-4 and V is TRBV7-2; 8 bases are shared with TRBD2. CDR1 and CDR2 (germline): SGHTA, FQGNSA. After removal of 1 base from V and 2 bases from J, the junction contained 7 bases not matched to a gene. The CDR3 is 17 amino acids. In DNA, the CDR3 is TGTGCCAGCAGCTTAGGGAAAGCGGGAGACCCCAAAAACATTCAGTACTTC. It yields the protein CASSLGKAGDPKNIQYF.

This chain uses TRBV5-5 with TRBJ2-5, with 7 bases lining up with TRBD1. Unmatched junction bases numbered 2, after V lost 4 bases and J lost 2 bases. The CDR3 is 13 residues long. Germline assignment: CDR1 SGHKS and CDR2 YYEKEE (reference sequence). CDR3 sequence: CASSLRGQETQYF. For the CDR3, the DNA is TGTGCCAGCAGCCTCAGGGGGCAAGAGACCCAGTACTTC. Full variable domain (outside the CDR3, taken from reference TRBV5-5 and TRBJ2-5): DAGVTQSPTHLIKTRGQQVTLRCSPISGHKSVSWYQQVLGQGPQFIFQYYEKEERGRGNFPDRFSARQFPNYSSELNVNALLLGDSALYLCASSLRGQETQYFGPGTRLLVL.

This chain links TRBV5-1 with TRBJ1-6; no firm D call. The CDR3 covers 15 residues. Trimming removed 4 bases at V and 7 bases at J, with 15 bases between. CDR1 and CDR2 from the germline V gene are SGHRS and YFSETQ. Written as DNA, the CDR3 is TGCGCCAGCAGCAGCGGACCCGGAGGCAATTCACCCCTCCACTTT. Protein sequence: CASSSGPGGNSPLHF.

Only one count was recorded for this clone. V and J are TRBV30 and TRBJ2-5, with 9 nucleotides matching TRBD2. CDR1 and CDR2 from the germline V gene are GTSNPN and SVGIG (reference sequence). The V segment lost 0 bases and the J segment 1 base; nucleotides outside the gene matches: 6. CDR3 size: 16 residues. The CDR3 loop is CAWSVWGGGVQETQYF. CDR3 DNA sequence: TGTGCCTGGAGTGTATGGGGCGGGGGGGTCCAAGAGACCCAGTACTTC.

About this clone itself: The sample contains more than one DNA sequence encoding this CDR3. The chain links TRBV19 to TRBJ1-2; 10 bases line up with TRBD1. Germline CDR1 and CDR2: LNHDA and SQIVND (reference sequence). The CDR3 has 15 residues. Losses at the gene ends were 6 bases for V and 4 bases for J; bases not matched to a gene: 8. The CDR3 DNA sequence: TGTGCCAGTAGCTCTCCGGGACAGGGGTTCTATGGCTACACCTTC. It codes for CASSSPGQGFYGYTF.

This clone was detected once. CDR3 amino acids: CASSPTPGARFNYGYTF. The CDR3 region has the DNA TGTGCCAGCTCACCGACTCCCGGGGCTCGCTTTAACTATGGCTACACCTTC. This rearrangement joins TRBV18 to TRBJ1-2; the D gene is possibly TRBD1 (5 bases). Per germline, CDR1 KGHSH and CDR2 LQKENI. The CDR3 is 17 amino acids. With 3 bases removed from V and 1 base from J, the gap between germline ends came to 18 bases.

The chain carries TRBV10-3 and TRBJ2-7; 7 bases agree with TRBD1. Germline CDR1 ENHRY, CDR2 SYGVKD. This CDR3 is 13 amino acids long. Trimming took 4 bases from V and 3 from J; bases not matched to a gene: 3. CDR3 amino acids: CAISARQGYEQYF. The CDR3 bases are TGTGCCATCAGTGCTAGACAGGGCTACGAGCAGTACTTC.

Comments on this clone: This specimen includes other DNA sequences encoding the same CDR3. This chain links TRBV27 with TRBJ1-5, with 8 bases that match TRBD1. Unmatched junction bases numbered 7, after V lost 5 bases and J lost 4 bases. Germline V gene sequence: CDR1 MNHEY, CDR2 SMNVEV (reference sequence). The CDR3 has 15 residues. The CDR3 spells CASSLGTGGNQPQHF. The CDR3 DNA is TGTGCCAGCAGTCTGGGCACAGGGGGAAATCAGCCCCAGCATTTT.